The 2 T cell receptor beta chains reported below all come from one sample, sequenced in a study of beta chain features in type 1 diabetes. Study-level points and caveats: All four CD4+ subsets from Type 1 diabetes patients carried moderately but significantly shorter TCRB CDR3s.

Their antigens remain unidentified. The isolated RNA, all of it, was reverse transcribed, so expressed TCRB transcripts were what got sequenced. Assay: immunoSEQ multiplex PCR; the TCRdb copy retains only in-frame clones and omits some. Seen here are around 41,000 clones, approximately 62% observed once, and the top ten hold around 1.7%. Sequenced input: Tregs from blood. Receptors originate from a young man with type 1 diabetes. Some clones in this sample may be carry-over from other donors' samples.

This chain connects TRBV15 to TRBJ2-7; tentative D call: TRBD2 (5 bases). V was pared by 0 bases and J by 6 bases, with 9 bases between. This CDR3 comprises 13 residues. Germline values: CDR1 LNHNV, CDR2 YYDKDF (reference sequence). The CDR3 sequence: CATSRDLGSEQYF. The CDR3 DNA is TGTGCCACCAGCAGAGATCTAGGGAGCGAGCAGTACTTC.

Here the CDR3 reads CASSLNMPGGGVQETQYF. The CDR3 nucleotides read TGTGCCAGCTCCCTAAATATGCCGGGGGGCGGCGTCCAAGAGACCCAGTACTTC. The rearrangement joins TRBV18 to TRBJ2-5; tentative D call: TRBD2 (7 bases). The CDR3 totals 18 residues. V was shortened by 6 bases and J by 1 base, with 24 bases between the two germline ends. Germline CDR1 KGHSH, CDR2 LQKENI.